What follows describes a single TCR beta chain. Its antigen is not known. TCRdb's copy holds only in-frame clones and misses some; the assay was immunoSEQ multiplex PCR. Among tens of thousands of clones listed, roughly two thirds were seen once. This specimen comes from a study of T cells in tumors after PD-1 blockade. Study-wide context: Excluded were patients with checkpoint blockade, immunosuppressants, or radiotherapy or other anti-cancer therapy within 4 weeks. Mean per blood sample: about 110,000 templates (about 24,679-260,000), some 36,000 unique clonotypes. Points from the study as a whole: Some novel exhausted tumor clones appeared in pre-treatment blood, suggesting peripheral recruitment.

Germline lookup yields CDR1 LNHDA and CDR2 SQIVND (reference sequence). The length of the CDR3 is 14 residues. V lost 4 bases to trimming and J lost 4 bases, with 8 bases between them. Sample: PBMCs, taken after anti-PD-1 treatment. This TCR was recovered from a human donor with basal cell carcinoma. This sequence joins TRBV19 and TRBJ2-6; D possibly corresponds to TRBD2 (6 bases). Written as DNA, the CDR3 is TGTGCCAGTAGTAATGGGAGGGGGGCCAACGTCCTGACTTTC. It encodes CASSNGRGANVLTF.